The 21 T cell receptor beta chains listed next were all sequenced from one sample in a study of blood T cells in healthy people across ages. Through a sample-barcoded 5' primer and a J-beta primer mix, a second PCR was run for about 6 to 11 cycles. TCRdb analysed the 5' RACE reads with MiXCR anew, one entry per CDR3 protein. The sample yields around 780,000 distinct CDR3 sequences, more than 55% seen once. Input material: blood. These receptors were obtained from a man aged 40-49 years in good health.

The V call is TRBV27, the J call TRBJ2-1; D might be TRBD2 (6 bases). The CDR3 is 15 residues long. Germline V gene data show CDR1 as MNHEY and CDR2 as SMNVEV (reference sequence). Trimming left V 3 bases short and J 0 bases short, with 9 bases between. DNA of the CDR3: TGTGCCAGCAGTTTCGACGGGAGCTCCTACAATGAGCAGTTCTTC. Protein: CASSFDGSSYNEQFF.

A few counts support this clonotype. The chain links TRBV27 to TRBJ2-4; unclear D gene. The J call may be in error: the DNA end matches TRBJ2-7 better. Looked up from germline, CDR1 is MNHEY and CDR2 is SMNVEV (reference sequence). The CDR3 length is 14 residues. The chain's CDR3 is CASSLSRSSYEQYF. Here the CDR3 DNA reads TGTGCCAGCAGTTTGTCCAGAAGCTCCTACGAGCAGTACTTC.

This clonotype was observed a single time. The chain is built from TRBV20-1 and TRBJ1-6; TRBD1 is a possible D gene (5 bases). The CDR3 has 16 residues. Germline CDR1 and CDR2: DFQATT and SNEGSKA (reference sequence). Trimming pared 6 bases from V and 2 bases from J, leaving 17 bases between. CDR3 nucleotides: TGCAGTGCCCTGGGGGGGGGAAGGGCCTATAATTCACCCCTCCACTTT. It translates to CSALGGGRAYNSPLHF.

The rearrangement uses TRBV6-5 and TRBJ2-5, with 7 bases that match TRBD1. This CDR3 is 15 amino acids long. CDR1 and CDR2 (germline): MNHEY, SVGAGI. With 6 bases clipped from V and 3 bases from J, the junction kept 10 bases outside the gene matches. The CDR3 DNA reads TGTGCCAGCAGCCACAGGGGTGAGCTTGAAGAGACCCAGTACTTC. This translates into CASSHRGELEETQYF.

The chain carries TRBV6-5 and TRBJ2-5, with 8 bases aligning to TRBD1. Germline V CDR1 and CDR2: MNHEY, SVGAGI. CDR3 length: 15 amino acids. V shed 6 bases, J shed 5 bases, and the junction held 11 bases outside the gene matches. DNA for the CDR3: TGTGCCAGCAGCTTTACTGACAGGGGCGCCGAGACCCAGTACTTC. Encoded protein: CASSFTDRGAETQYF.

The V gene is TRBV7-3, the J gene TRBJ2-1; 8 bases match TRBD2. From germline, CDR1 is SGHTA and CDR2 FQGTGA. V was pared by 5 bases and J by 7 bases, with 19 bases of the junction left unmatched. This CDR3 has 18 amino acids. CDR3 loop: CASSARVFGAGEKNEQFF. In DNA, the CDR3 is TGTGCCAGCAGCGCAAGGGTTTTCGGAGCGGGAGAGAAAAATGAGCAGTTCTTC.

This chain connects TRBV29-1 to TRBJ2-3; D gene uncertain. V was cut by 5 bases and J by 6 bases, with 9 bases left in between. Looked up from germline, CDR1 is SQVTM and CDR2 is ANQGSEA. The CDR3 covers 11 residues. CDR3 sequence (DNA): TGCAGCGTTTCCCCCGGGGATACGCAGTATTTT. Translating it yields CSVSPGDTQYF.

This clonotype was seen more than once but under ten times. The chain is built from TRBV20-1 and TRBJ2-5; TRBD2 matches at 14 bases. V lost 3 bases to trimming and J lost 5 bases; unmatched junction nucleotides: 2. Per the germline V gene, CDR1 is DFQATT and CDR2 is SNEGSKA (reference sequence). The CDR3 runs to 14 residues. The CDR3, as DNA: TGCAGTGCTAGGGGACTAGCGGGGGTTGAGACCCAGTACTTC. It yields the protein CSARGLAGVETQYF.

This clonotype showed up just a few times. The CDR3 DNA sequence: TGCGCCAGCAGCCAAGGGACTCCTACCTACGAGCAGTACTTC. Translating gives CASSQGTPTYEQYF. The J gene is TRBJ2-7, the V gene TRBV4-1, with TRBD2 as a possible D gene (5 bases). The CDR3 has 14 residues. Per the germline V gene, CDR1 is MGHRA and CDR2 is YSYEKL. Trimming left V 1 base short and J 2 bases short, with 9 bases between.

This clonotype was seen only a few times. The chain carries TRBV28 and TRBJ2-7; TRBD2 is a possible D gene (6 bases). The ends were cut back, 5 bases at V and 0 bases at J, with 14 bases in the middle. This CDR3 contains 15 residues. Germline assignment: CDR1 MDHEN and CDR2 SYDVKM. This chain's CDR3 is CASSPLGGTSYEQYF. The CDR3 DNA reads TGTGCCAGCAGTCCCCTTGGGGGGACCTCCTACGAGCAGTACTTC.

The V and J genes are TRBV11-3 and TRBJ1-1; D remains ambiguous. CDR3 length: 13 residues. CDR1 is SGHNT, CDR2 YENEEA, per germline. V lost 3 bases and J 7 bases, leaving 12 bases between the germline ends. The CDR3 reads CASSFISEGEAFF. The CDR3 bases are TGTGCCAGCAGCTTTATCTCCGAGGGTGAAGCTTTCTTT.

The chain joins TRBV9 to TRBJ2-7; 7 bases match TRBD2. V shed 3 bases, J shed 6 bases, and the junction held 12 bases outside the gene matches. The CDR3 contains 15 residues. CDR1 and CDR2 (germline): SGDLS, YYNGEE. CDR3 nucleotides: TGTGCCAGCAGCGCTAGAGAGGAGGGGAGGGGCGAGCAGTACTTC. It specifies CASSAREEGRGEQYF.

This clonotype was counted a single time. The chain couples TRBV3-1 to TRBJ1-6, with TRBD1 matching over 11 bases. This CDR3 contains 18 residues. Germline lookup yields CDR1 LGHDT and CDR2 YNNKEL (reference sequence). V shed 4 bases and J 7 bases; nucleotides not matched to a gene: 12. The DNA of the CDR3 is TGTGCCAGCAGCCCGGGAGGAGGACAGGGGGCTAGAAATTCACCCCTCCACTTT. Protein: CASSPGGGQGARNSPLHF.

This clonotype was counted a few times. The gene calls are TRBV5-1 and TRBJ2-1, with TRBD1 matching over 9 bases. This CDR3 has 13 residues. Trimming at V came to 0 bases and at J to 15 bases, leaving 7 bases not matched to a gene. Germline V gene lookup returns CDR1 SGHRS and CDR2 YFSETQ. The CDR3 reads CASSLGDRAVGFF. The CDR3, as DNA: TGCGCCAGCAGCTTGGGGGACAGGGCAGTAGGGTTCTTC.

This clonotype was observed a handful of times. V is TRBV2 and J is TRBJ2-3; a possible D gene is TRBD2 (5 bases). The CDR3 is 13 residues long. Germline lookup yields CDR1 SNHLY and CDR2 FYNNEI. V was cut by 4 bases and J by 8 bases, with 13 bases left in between. CDR3: CASSVLATPTQYF. The CDR3 coding sequence is TGTGCCAGCAGTGTCCTAGCCACCCCTACGCAGTATTTT.

The genes are TRBV7-2 and TRBJ2-1, with 7 bases aligning to TRBD1. V gave up 1 base and J gave up 3 bases; unmatched junction bases: 3. Germline-derived CDR1 and CDR2 are SGHTA and FQGNSA. The CDR3 has 15 residues. CDR3 coding DNA: TGTGCCAGCAGCTTAGAGCAGGGGGTCTACAATGAGCAGTTCTTC. This codes for CASSLEQGVYNEQFF.

This clonotype was seen just once. V usage is TRBV4-3 and J usage is TRBJ2-1, with 7 bases matching TRBD2. The CDR3 is made up of 16 amino acids. With 0 bases clipped from V and 8 bases from J, the junction kept 10 bases outside the gene matches. The germline CDR1 and CDR2 sequences are LGHNA and YSLEER. In DNA, the CDR3 is TGCGCCAGCAGCCAAGATTCTAGCGGCAGCTGGGATGAGCAGTTCTTC. Protein product: CASSQDSSGSWDEQFF.

This chain connects TRBV11-2 to TRBJ2-7; TRBD2 agrees at 8 bases. Germline trimming cut 7 bases from V and 0 bases from J; bases unmatched to any gene: 8. From germline, CDR1 is SGHAT and CDR2 FQNNGV. This CDR3 has 15 amino acids. The CDR3 sequence is CASTSPGGSSYEQYF. CDR3 DNA sequence: TGTGCCAGCACTTCTCCGGGGGGGAGCTCCTACGAGCAGTACTTC.

The chain has TRBV3-1 and TRBJ2-2; D not resolved. This CDR3 contains 15 residues. V was clipped by 3 bases and J by 3 bases, with 11 bases between them. Germline loops: CDR1 LGHDT, CDR2 YNNKEL (reference sequence). CDR3 DNA: TGTGCCAGCAGCCAGATGGCGGAGTACACCGGGGAGCTGTTTTTT. It is translated as CASSQMAEYTGELFF.

The V and J genes are TRBV6-2 or TRBV6-3 and TRBJ1-6, with a weak D call TRBD1 (5 bases). The CDR3 extends over 16 amino acids. V lost 2 bases, J lost 1 base, and 9 bases lay in between. The germline V gene encodes CDR1 MNHEY and CDR2 SVGEGT. The CDR3 DNA sequence: TGTGCCAGCAGTTACAGCGGGGGATCCTATAATTCACCCCTCCACTTT. This sequence encodes CASSYSGGSYNSPLHF.

V is TRBV29-1 and J is TRBJ1-4, with D possibly matching TRBD1 (6 bases). V lost 6 bases, J lost 3 bases, and 11 bases lay in between. The germline CDR1 and CDR2 sequences are SQVTM and ANQGSEA. This CDR3 spans 13 amino acids. This chain's CDR3 is CSVPGAANEKLFF. The CDR3 region has the DNA TGCAGCGTCCCGGGGGCGGCTAATGAAAAACTGTTTTTT.